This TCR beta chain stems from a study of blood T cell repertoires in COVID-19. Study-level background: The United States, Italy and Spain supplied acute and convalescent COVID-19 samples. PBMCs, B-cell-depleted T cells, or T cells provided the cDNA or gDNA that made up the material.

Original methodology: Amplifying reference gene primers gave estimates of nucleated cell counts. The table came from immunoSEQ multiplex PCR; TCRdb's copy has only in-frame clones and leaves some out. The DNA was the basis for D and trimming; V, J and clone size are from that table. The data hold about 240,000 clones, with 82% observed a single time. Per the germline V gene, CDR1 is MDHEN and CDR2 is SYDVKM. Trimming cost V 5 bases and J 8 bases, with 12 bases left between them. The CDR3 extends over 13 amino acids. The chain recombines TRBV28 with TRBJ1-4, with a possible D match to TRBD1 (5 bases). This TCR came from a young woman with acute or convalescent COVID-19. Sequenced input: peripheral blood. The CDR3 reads CASSVSGEEKLFF. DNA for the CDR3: TGTGCCAGCAGTGTGTCGGGGGAGGAAAAACTGTTTTTT.